This note documents a single T cell receptor beta chain sequence. Its antigen remains unknown. The record originates from a study of cytomegalovirus exposure and HLA in healthy donors. It was with 60 Vbeta and 13 Jbeta primers that the PCR ran. The method was immunoSEQ multiplex PCR; TCRdb's version includes in-frame clones alone and lacks a portion of them. Among 150,000 to 200,000 clones listed, more than 75% were seen once. Broader study findings: Later analysis associated a missense DCLRE1C variant with TCR beta V- and J-gene trimming. When a later analysis compared HLA-associated TCR beta chains with equally common others, the HLA-associated chains turned out to be more clonally expanded and to have lower generation probabilities.

The specimen was PBMCs. The clonotype originates from a girl under two years old in good health and CMV-seronegative.

The CDR3 region is CASQFAGGHYEQYF. CDR3 DNA: TGTGCCAGTCAGTTTGCGGGAGGCCACTACGAGCAGTACTTC. This rearrangement joins TRBV25-1 to TRBJ2-7; 8 bases map to TRBD2. The germline V gene has CDR1 MGHDK and CDR2 SYGVNS. This CDR3 region has 14 residues. V shed 9 bases, J shed 3 bases, and the junction held 10 bases outside the gene matches.